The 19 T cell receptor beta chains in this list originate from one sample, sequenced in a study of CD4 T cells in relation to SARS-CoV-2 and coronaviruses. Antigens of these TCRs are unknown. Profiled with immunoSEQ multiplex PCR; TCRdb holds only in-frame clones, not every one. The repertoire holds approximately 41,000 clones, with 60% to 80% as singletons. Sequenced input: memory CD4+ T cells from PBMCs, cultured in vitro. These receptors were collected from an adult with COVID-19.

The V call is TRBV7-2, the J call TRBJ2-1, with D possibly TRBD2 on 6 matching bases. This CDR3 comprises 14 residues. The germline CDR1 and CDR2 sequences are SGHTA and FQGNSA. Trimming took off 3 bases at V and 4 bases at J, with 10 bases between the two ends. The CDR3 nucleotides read TGTGCCAGCAGCTTTTCGGCGGGATACAATGAGCAGTTCTTC. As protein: CASSFSAGYNEQFF. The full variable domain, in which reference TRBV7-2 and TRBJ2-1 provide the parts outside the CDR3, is GAGVSQSPSNKVTEKGKDVELRCDPISGHTALYWYRQSLGQGLEFLIYFQGNSAPDKSGLPSDRFSAERTGGSVSTLTIQRTQQEDSAVYLCASSFSAGYNEQFFGPGTRLTVL.

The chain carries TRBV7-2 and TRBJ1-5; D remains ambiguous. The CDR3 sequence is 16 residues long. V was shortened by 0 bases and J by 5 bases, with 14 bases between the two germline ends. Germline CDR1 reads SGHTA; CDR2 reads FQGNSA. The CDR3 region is CASSLAIPNADQPQHF. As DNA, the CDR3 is TGTGCCAGCAGCTTAGCGATCCCCAACGCAGATCAGCCCCAGCATTTT.

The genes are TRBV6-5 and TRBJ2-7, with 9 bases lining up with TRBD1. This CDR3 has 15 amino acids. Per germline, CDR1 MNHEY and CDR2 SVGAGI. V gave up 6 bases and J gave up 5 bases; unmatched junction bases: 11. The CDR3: CASRKIQGASDEQYF. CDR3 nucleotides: TGTGCCAGCAGGAAAATACAGGGGGCTTCTGACGAGCAGTACTTC.

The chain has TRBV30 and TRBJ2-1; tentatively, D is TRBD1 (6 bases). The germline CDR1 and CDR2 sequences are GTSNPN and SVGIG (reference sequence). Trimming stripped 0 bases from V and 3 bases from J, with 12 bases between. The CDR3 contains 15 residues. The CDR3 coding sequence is TGTGCCTGGAGTGTCCCCGGGACACTCTACAATGAGCAGTTCTTC. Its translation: CAWSVPGTLYNEQFF.

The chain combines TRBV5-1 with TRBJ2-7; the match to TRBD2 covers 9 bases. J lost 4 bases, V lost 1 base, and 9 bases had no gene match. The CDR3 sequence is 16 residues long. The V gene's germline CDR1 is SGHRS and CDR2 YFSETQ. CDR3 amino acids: CASSLNFGTSIYEQYF. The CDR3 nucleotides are TGCGCCAGCAGCTTGAACTTCGGGACTAGCATTTACGAGCAGTACTTC.

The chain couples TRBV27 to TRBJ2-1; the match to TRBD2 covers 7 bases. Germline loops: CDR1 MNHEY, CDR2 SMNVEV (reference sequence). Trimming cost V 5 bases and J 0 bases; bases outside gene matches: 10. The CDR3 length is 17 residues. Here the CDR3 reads CASSVLHAGVSYNEQFF. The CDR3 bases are TGTGCCAGCAGTGTACTCCATGCGGGAGTCTCCTACAATGAGCAGTTCTTC.

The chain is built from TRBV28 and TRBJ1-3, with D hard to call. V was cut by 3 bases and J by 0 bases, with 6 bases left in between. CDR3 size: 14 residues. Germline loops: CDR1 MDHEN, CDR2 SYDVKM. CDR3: CASSFLASGNTIYF. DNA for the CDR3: TGTGCCAGCAGTTTTTTGGCCTCTGGAAACACCATATATTTT.

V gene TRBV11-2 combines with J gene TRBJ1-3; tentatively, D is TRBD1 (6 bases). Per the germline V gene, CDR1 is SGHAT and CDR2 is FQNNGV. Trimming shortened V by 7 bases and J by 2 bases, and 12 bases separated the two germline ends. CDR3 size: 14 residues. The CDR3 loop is CASKIGGPGNTIYF. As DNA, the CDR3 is TGTGCCAGCAAAATAGGGGGGCCTGGAAACACCATATATTTT.

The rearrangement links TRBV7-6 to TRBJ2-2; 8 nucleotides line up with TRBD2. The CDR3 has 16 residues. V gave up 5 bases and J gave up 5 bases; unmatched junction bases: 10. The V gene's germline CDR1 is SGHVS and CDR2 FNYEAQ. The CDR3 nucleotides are TGTGCCAGCAGCCCCCGGACTAGCCGGGGGACCGGGGAGCTGTTTTTT. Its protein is CASSPRTSRGTGELFF.

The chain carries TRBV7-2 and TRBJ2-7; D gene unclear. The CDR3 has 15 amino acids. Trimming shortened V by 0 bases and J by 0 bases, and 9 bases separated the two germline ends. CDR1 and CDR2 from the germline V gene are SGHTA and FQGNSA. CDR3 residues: CASSLAFGVSYEQYF. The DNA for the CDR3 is TGTGCCAGCAGCTTAGCGTTTGGCGTCTCCTACGAGCAGTACTTC.

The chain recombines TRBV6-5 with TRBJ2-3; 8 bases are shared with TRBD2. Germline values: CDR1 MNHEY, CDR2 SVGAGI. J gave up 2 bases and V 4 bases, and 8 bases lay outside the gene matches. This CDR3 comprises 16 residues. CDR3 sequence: CASSSILAVNTDTQYF. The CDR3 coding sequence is TGTGCCAGCAGTTCAATACTAGCGGTTAACACAGATACGCAGTATTTT.

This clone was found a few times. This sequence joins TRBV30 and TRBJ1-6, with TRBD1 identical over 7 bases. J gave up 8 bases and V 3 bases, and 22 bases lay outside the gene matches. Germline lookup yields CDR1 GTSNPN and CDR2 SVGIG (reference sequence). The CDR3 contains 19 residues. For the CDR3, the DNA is TGTGCCTGGAGGAATCCGGGACAGCGAGGAAGGGGGGTATATTCACCCCTCCACTTT. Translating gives CAWRNPGQRGRGVYSPLHF.

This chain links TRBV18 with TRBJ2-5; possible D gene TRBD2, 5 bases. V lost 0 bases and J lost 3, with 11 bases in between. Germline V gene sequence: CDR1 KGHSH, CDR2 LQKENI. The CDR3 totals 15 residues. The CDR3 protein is CASSPPGAKEETQYF. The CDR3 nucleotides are TGTGCCAGCTCACCACCGGGAGCTAAGGAAGAGACCCAGTACTTC.

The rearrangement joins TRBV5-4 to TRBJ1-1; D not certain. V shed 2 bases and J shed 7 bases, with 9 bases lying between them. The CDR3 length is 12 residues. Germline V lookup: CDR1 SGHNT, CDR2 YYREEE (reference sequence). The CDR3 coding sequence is TGTGCCAGCAGCTTACGGGTGGGTGAAGCTTTCTTT. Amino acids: CASSLRVGEAFF.

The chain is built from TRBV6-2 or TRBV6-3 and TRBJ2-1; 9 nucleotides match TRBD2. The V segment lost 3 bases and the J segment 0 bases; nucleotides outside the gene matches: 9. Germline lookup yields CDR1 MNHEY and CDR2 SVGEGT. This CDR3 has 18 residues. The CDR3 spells CASSYLAGVMGSYNEQFF. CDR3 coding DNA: TGTGCCAGCAGTTATTTAGCGGGAGTAATGGGCTCCTACAATGAGCAGTTCTTC.

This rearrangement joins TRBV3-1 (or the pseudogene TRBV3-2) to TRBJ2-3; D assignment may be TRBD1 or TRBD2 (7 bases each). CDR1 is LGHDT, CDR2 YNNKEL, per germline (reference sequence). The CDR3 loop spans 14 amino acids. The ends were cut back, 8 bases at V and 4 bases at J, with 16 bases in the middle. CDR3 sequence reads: CASEGAGESDTQYF. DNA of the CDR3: TGTGCCAGCGAGGGGGCGGGAGAGTCAGATACGCAGTATTTT.

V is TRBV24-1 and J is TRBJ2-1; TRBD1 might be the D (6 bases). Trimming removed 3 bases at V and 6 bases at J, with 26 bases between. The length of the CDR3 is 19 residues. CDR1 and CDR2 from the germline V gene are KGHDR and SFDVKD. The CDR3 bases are TGTGCCACCAGTGATCCTTCCACTAGTAAAGGGGGAGACGTCAATGAGCAGTTCTTC. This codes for CATSDPSTSKGGDVNEQFF.

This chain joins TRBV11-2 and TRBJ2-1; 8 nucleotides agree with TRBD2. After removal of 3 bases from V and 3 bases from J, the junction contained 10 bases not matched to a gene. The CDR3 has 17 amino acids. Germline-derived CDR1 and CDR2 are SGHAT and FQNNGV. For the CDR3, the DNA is TGTGCCAGCAGCTTGCTGGTCGGGAGGGCCCTCTACAATGAGCAGTTCTTC. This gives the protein CASSLLVGRALYNEQFF.

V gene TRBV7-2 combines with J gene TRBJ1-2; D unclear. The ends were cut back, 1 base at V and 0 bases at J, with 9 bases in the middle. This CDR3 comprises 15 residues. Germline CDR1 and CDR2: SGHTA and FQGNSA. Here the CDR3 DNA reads TGTGCCAGCAGCTTAGTTCTAACCTCTAACTATGGCTACACCTTC. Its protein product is CASSLVLTSNYGYTF.